Below, 20 T cell receptor beta chains from the same sample are listed, as sequenced in a study of cytomegalovirus exposure and HLA in healthy donors (dated 2017 in TCRdb). Library prep was done by the immunoSEQ multiplex PCR assay. A mixture of 60 forward primers for TCR Vbeta segments and 13 reverse primers for TCR Jbeta segments was used in the multiplex PCR. Here the immuneACCESS table is served through TCRdb, limited to in-frame sequences with V and J called. Missing clones are a known gap in these copies; in checked studies unresolved V genes cover under half, and the rest lacks a known reason. Within this sample are about 170,000 clones, with over 60% of them counted one time only. Of the sample, less than 1.6% is held by the ten largest clones. The sample consisted of PBMCs. All receptors come from a girl between 10 and 17 years old in good health and CMV-seronegative.

J is TRBJ2-1 and V is TRBV18; the match to TRBD2 covers 7 bases. Germline lookup yields CDR1 KGHSH and CDR2 LQKENI. The length of the CDR3 is 16 residues. V lost 6 bases to trimming and J lost 3 bases; unmatched junction nucleotides: 11. The CDR3 nucleotides read TGTGCCAGCTCCCCAAGGGGAGGGGCTGACTACAATGAGCAGTTCTTC. It is translated as CASSPRGGADYNEQFF.

J is TRBJ2-7 and V is TRBV27; 9 bases align to TRBD1. Germline-derived CDR1 and CDR2 are MNHEY and SMNVEV (reference sequence). V shed 4 bases, J shed 6 bases, and the junction held 7 bases outside the gene matches. The CDR3 loop spans 14 amino acids. The DNA of the CDR3 is TGTGCCAGCAGTTACGGGACAGGGCAACGCGAGCAGTACTTC. Encoded protein: CASSYGTGQREQYF.

V usage is TRBV21-1 and J usage is TRBJ1-2; TRBD1, the table's D call, lacks a check against the DNA. TRBV21-1 is annotated as a pseudogene. The CDR3 consists of 12 residues. DNA for the CDR3: TGTGCCAGCAACCGACAGGACTATGGCTACACCTTC. It translates to CASNRQDYGYTF.

V usage is TRBV18 and J usage is TRBJ1-1; D is perhaps TRBD1 (6 bases). V lost 3 bases and J 1 base, leaving 18 bases between the germline ends. Germline V gene lookup returns CDR1 KGHSH and CDR2 LQKENI. The CDR3 loop spans 17 amino acids. CDR3 residues: CASSPLAPTGKNTEAFF. The DNA of the CDR3 is TGTGCCAGCTCACCCCTCGCACCGACAGGAAAGAACACTGAAGCTTTCTTT.

This chain joins TRBV19 and TRBJ2-4, with TRBD1 as a possible D gene (6 bases). Trimming pared 0 bases from V and 0 bases from J, leaving 15 bases between. The CDR3 has 18 residues. Germline V gene sequence: CDR1 LNHDA, CDR2 SQIVND (reference sequence). The CDR3 is CASSIEPQGVLAKNIQYF. CDR3 nucleotide sequence: TGTGCCAGTAGTATAGAACCACAGGGTGTCCTAGCCAAAAACATTCAGTACTTC.

A few counts support this clone. The DNA of the CDR3 is TGTGCCAGCAGCACGCCGACTCAAACCGCTAACTATGGCTACACCTTC. Translating gives CASSTPTQTANYGYTF. This chain joins TRBV13 and TRBJ1-2; D unclear. Trimming shortened V by 5 bases and J by 0 bases, and 16 bases separated the two germline ends. This CDR3 has 16 residues. Germline V CDR1 and CDR2: PRHDT, FYEKMQ (reference sequence).

This chain uses TRBV5-8 with TRBJ1-1; D unclear. Trimming took off 2 bases at V and 0 bases at J, with 11 bases between the two ends. Germline CDR1 and CDR2: SGHTS and YDEGEE. The CDR3 covers 15 residues. The CDR3 loop is CASSFTVLMNTEAFF. For the CDR3, the DNA is TGTGCCAGCAGCTTTACAGTGCTTATGAACACTGAAGCTTTCTTT.

This clone appeared a few times. The genes are TRBV2 and TRBJ1-5; 9 bases match TRBD1. The trim removed 6 bases at V and 4 bases at J, leaving 7 bases unmatched. The germline CDR1 and CDR2 sequences are SNHLY and FYNNEI. The CDR3 consists of 15 residues. In nucleotides, the CDR3 is TGTGCCAGCAGATCACAGGGGGCAGTGAATCAGCCCCAGCATTTT. Its protein is CASRSQGAVNQPQHF.

V is TRBV5-1 and J is TRBJ1-2, with 9 nucleotides matching TRBD1. CDR1 is SGHRS and CDR2 is YFSETQ in the germline V gene. There are 17 residues in the CDR3. J lost 4 bases, V lost 4 bases, and 14 bases had no gene match. CDR3 protein: CASSDGQGSGRLYGYTF. The CDR3, as DNA: TGCGCCAGCAGCGACGGACAGGGGAGCGGCAGACTCTATGGCTACACCTTC.

On this clone itself: This specimen includes other DNA sequences encoding the same CDR3. The chain joins TRBV18 to TRBJ2-2, with TRBD1 identical over 10 bases. The length of the CDR3 is 16 residues. Losses at the gene ends were 0 bases for V and 2 bases for J; bases not matched to a gene: 0. Germline CDR1 and CDR2: KGHSH and LQKENI. This CDR3 reads CASSPPTGGNTGELFF. The CDR3 nucleotides read TGTGCCAGCTCACCACCGACAGGGGGCAACACCGGGGAGCTGTTTTTT.

CDR3 sequence reads: CAWSGVSSGGSGNTIYF. As DNA, the CDR3 is TGTGCCTGGAGTGGGGTCTCCTCGGGGGGCTCTGGAAACACCATATATTTT. This chain uses TRBV30 with TRBJ1-3; the D gene is possibly TRBD1 (5 bases). The CDR3 is 17 amino acids. Per the germline V gene, CDR1 is GTSNPN and CDR2 is SVGIG (reference sequence). The V and J ends lost 1 base and 0 bases respectively, with 16 bases between them.

This chain joins TRBV5-5 and TRBJ2-2, with D possibly being TRBD1 (6 bases). Trimming removed 3 bases at V and 6 bases at J, with 15 bases between. The CDR3 runs to 15 residues. Germline loops: CDR1 SGHKS, CDR2 YYEKEE (reference sequence). The CDR3 DNA is TGTGCCAGCAGCTCATTGACAGGTTATTCCGGGGAGCTGTTTTTT. This translates into CASSSLTGYSGELFF.

V and J are TRBV5-4 and TRBJ1-4; possible D gene TRBD1, 6 bases. The CDR3 runs to 16 residues. V lost 4 bases and J 3 bases, leaving 16 bases between the germline ends. Germline V gives CDR1 SGHNT, CDR2 YYREEE (reference sequence). This CDR3 reads CASSTAGVAANEKLFF. The CDR3 DNA follows: TGTGCCAGCAGCACAGCAGGGGTAGCAGCTAATGAAAAACTGTTTTTT.

The table lists this clone with a few counts. The chain employs TRBV5-1 and TRBJ2-1; 8 positions agree with TRBD2. Germline V CDR1 and CDR2: SGHRS, YFSETQ. The CDR3 spans 16 residues. V was pared by 0 bases and J by 3 bases, with 5 bases of the junction left unmatched. The CDR3 spells CASSLEAGAGYNEQFF. CDR3 nucleotide sequence: TGCGCCAGCAGCTTGGAAGCGGGGGCCGGCTACAATGAGCAGTTCTTC.

The chain is built from TRBV27 and TRBJ1-6, with TRBD1 as a possible D gene (5 bases). This CDR3 is built from 15 residues. CDR1 and CDR2 from the germline V gene are MNHEY and SMNVEV (reference sequence). Between the trimmed V and J ends, which lost 1 base and 9 bases, there was a span of 13 bases. The CDR3 loop is CASSLLSGSSSPLHF. The DNA for the CDR3 is TGTGCCAGCAGTTTATTATCAGGGTCAAGTTCACCCCTCCACTTT.

The chain links TRBV7-8 to TRBJ1-5; D call uncertain. CDR1 is SGHVS, CDR2 FQNEAQ, per germline. This CDR3 region has 17 residues. Trimming cost V 2 bases and J 1 base, with 15 bases left between them. The chain's CDR3 is CASSLPGGTGSNQPQHF. The CDR3 bases are TGTGCCAGCAGCTTACCAGGTGGCACGGGGAGCAATCAGCCCCAGCATTTT.

The chain combines TRBV5-1 with TRBJ1-6, with D maybe TRBD1 (6 bases). CDR1 and CDR2 (germline): SGHRS, YFSETQ. CDR3 length: 13 amino acids. V lost 4 bases, J lost 8 bases, and 10 bases lay in between. In DNA, the CDR3 is TGCGCCAGCAGCATCAACAGGGATTCACCCCTCCACTTT. Translated: CASSINRDSPLHF. Full variable domain (outside the CDR3, taken from reference TRBV5-1 and TRBJ1-6): KAGVTQTPRYLIKTRGQQVTLSCSPISGHRSVSWYQQTPGQGLQFLFEYFSETQRNKGNFPGRFSGRQFSNSRSEMNVSTLELGDSALYLCASSINRDSPLHFGNGTRLTVT.

CDR3 protein: CASSLASTGNEQFF. The CDR3 coding sequence is TGTGCCAGCAGCTTGGCCTCGACAGGGAATGAGCAGTTCTTC. V is TRBV5-6 and J is TRBJ2-1; 7 nucleotides agree with TRBD1. The V and J ends lost 0 bases and 7 bases, in that order; junction bases with no gene match: 4. From germline, CDR1 is SGHDT and CDR2 YYEEEE. The CDR3 loop spans 14 amino acids. The complete variable domain, with remaining parts taken from reference TRBV5-6 and TRBJ2-1, reads DAGVTQSPTHLIKTRGQQVTLRCSPKSGHDTVSWYQQALGQGPQFIFQYYEEEERQRGNFPDRFSGHQFPNYSSELNVNALLLGDSALYLCASSLASTGNEQFFGPGTRLTVL.

The chain combines TRBV2 with TRBJ1-4; D uncertain. CDR1 and CDR2 (germline): SNHLY, FYNNEI. V lost 7 bases and J lost 7, with 10 bases in between. This CDR3 contains 12 residues. Written as DNA, the CDR3 is TGTGCCAGCAATCGCGGGAGTGAAAAACTGTTTTTT. The encoded protein is CASNRGSEKLFF. The complete variable domain, with remaining parts taken from reference TRBV2 and TRBJ1-4, reads EPEVTQTPSHQVTQMGQEVILRCVPISNHLYFYWYRQILGQKVEFLVSFYNNEISEKSEIFDDQFSVERPDGSNFTLKIRSTKLEDSAMYFCASNRGSEKLFFGSGTQLSVL.

J is TRBJ1-1 and V is TRBV10-3; D is perhaps TRBD1 (5 bases). V was cut by 2 bases and J by 0 bases, with 10 bases left in between. The CDR3 extends over 15 amino acids. Looked up from germline, CDR1 is ENHRY and CDR2 is SYGVKD. The CDR3 coding sequence is TGTGCCATCAGTGAGACGGGGGGTTTGAACACTGAAGCTTTCTTT. It translates to CAISETGGLNTEAFF.